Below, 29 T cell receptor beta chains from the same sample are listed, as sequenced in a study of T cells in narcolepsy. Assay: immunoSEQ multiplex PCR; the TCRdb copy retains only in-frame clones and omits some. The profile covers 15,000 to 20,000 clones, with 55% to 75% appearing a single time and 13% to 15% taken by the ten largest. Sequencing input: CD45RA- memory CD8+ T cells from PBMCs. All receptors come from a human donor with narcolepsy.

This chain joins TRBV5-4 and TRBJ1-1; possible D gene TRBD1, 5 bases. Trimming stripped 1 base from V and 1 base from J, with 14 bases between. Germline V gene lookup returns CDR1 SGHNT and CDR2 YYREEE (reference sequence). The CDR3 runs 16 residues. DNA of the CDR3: TGTGCCAGCAGCTTGTTCCGCTGGGGGGGGAACACTGAAGCTTTCTTT. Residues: CASSLFRWGGNTEAFF.

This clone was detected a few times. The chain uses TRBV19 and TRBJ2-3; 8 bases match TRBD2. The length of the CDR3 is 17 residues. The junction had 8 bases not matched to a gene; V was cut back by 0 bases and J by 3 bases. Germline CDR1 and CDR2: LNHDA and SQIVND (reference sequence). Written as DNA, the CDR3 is TGTGCCAGTAGTATAGATCCTAACAGCGGGAGTACAGATACGCAGTATTTT. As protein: CASSIDPNSGSTDTQYF. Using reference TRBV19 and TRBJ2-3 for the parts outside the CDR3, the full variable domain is DGGITQSPKYLFRKEGQNVTLSCEQNLNHDAMYWYRQDPGQGLRLIYYSQIVNDFQKGDIAEGYSVSREKKESFPLTVTSAQKNPTAFYLCASSIDPNSGSTDTQYFGPGTRLTVL.

The DNA for the CDR3 is TGTGCCAGCAGTTACTCACAGGGCCCTGAAGCTTTCTTT. It translates to CASSYSQGPEAFF. The genes are TRBV6-5 and TRBJ1-1; tentatively, D is TRBD1 (6 bases). This CDR3 has 13 residues. Germline values: CDR1 MNHEY, CDR2 SVGAGI. Trimming pared 0 bases from V and 6 bases from J, leaving 8 bases between.

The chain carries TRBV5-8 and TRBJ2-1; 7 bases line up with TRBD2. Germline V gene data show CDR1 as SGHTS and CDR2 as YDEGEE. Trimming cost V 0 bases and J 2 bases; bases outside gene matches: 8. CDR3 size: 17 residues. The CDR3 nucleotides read TGTGCCAGCAGCTTGGATGTGGCGGGAGTTACCTACAATGAGCAGTTCTTC. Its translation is CASSLDVAGVTYNEQFF.

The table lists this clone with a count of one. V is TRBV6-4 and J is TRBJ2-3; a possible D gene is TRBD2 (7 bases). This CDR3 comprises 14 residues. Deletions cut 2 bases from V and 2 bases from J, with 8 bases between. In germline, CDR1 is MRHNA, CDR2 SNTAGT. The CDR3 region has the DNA TGTGCCAGCAGTGACGGGGGGGCCACAGATACGCAGTATTTT. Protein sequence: CASSDGGATDTQYF.

The CDR3 is CASSLSGRLSYEQYF. CDR3 coding DNA: TGTGCCAGCAGTCTTAGCGGGAGGCTCTCCTACGAGCAGTACTTC. The rearrangement uses TRBV6-6 and TRBJ2-7; 10 bases map to TRBD2. This CDR3 region has 15 residues. Germline lookup yields CDR1 MNHNY and CDR2 SVGAGI (reference sequence). Germline trimming cut 5 bases from V and 0 bases from J; bases unmatched to any gene: 4.

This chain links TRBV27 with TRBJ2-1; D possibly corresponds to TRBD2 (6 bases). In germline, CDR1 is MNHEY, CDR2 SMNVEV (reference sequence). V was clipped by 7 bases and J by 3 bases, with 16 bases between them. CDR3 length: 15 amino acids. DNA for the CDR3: TGTGCCAGCATGGTGGGAGGCTCGATCTACAATGAGCAGTTCTTC. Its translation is CASMVGGSIYNEQFF.

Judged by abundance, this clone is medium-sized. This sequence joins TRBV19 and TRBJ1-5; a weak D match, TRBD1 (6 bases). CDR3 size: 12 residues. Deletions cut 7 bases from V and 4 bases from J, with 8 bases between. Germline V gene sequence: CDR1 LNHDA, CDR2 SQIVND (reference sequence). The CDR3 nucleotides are TGTGCCAGTAAAGGGGGGAATCAGCCCCAGCATTTT. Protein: CASKGGNQPQHF.

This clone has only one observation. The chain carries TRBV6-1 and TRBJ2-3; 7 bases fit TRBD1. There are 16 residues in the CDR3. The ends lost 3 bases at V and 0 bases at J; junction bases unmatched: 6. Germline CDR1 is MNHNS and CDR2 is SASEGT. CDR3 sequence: CASSEWDSFSTDTQYF. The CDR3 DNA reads TGTGCCAGCAGTGAGTGGGACAGCTTTAGCACAGATACGCAGTATTTT.

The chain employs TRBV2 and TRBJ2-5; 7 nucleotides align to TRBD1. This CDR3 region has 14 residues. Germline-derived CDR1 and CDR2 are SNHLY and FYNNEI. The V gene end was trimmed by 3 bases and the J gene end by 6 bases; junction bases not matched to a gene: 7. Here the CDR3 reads CASSDSGQFKTQYF. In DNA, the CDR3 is TGTGCCAGCAGTGATTCGGGACAGTTCAAGACCCAGTACTTC.

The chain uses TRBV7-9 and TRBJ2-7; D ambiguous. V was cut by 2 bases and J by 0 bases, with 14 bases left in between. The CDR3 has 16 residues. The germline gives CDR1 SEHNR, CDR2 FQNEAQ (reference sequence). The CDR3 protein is CASSLSNNPDSYEQYF. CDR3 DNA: TGTGCCAGCAGCTTAAGTAACAATCCGGACTCCTACGAGCAGTACTTC.

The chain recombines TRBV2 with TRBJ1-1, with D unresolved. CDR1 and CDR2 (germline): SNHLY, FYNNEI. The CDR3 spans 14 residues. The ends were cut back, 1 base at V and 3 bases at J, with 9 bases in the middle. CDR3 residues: CASSEVNRYTEAFF. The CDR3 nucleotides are TGTGCCAGCAGTGAAGTAAACAGATACACTGAAGCTTTCTTT.

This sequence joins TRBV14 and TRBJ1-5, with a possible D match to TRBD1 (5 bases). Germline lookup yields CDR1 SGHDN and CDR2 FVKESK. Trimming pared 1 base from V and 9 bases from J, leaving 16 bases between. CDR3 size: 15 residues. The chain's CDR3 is CASSQGGRAAGPQHF. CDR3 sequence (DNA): TGTGCCAGCAGCCAAGGGGGCAGGGCTGCCGGGCCCCAGCATTTT. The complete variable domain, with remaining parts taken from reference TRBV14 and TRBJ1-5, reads EAGVTQFPSHSVIEKGQTVTLRCDPISGHDNLYWYRRVMGKEIKFLLHFVKESKQDESGMPNNRFLAERTGGTYSTLKVQPAELEDSGVYFCASSQGGRAAGPQHFGDGTRLSIL.

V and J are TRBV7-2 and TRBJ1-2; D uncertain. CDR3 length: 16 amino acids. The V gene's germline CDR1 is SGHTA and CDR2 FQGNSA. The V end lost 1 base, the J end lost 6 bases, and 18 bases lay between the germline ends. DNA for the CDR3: TGTGCCAGCAGCTTAGATTCGCTACAGTTCTATAATGGCTACACCTTC. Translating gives CASSLDSLQFYNGYTF.

The CDR3 DNA is TGTGCCAGCAGCACTGGACAGGGGACGAACCAAGAGACCCAGTACTTC. Its protein product is CASSTGQGTNQETQYF. The V and J genes are TRBV5-4 and TRBJ2-5; TRBD1 agrees at 9 bases. The CDR3 runs to 16 residues. Germline V lookup: CDR1 SGHNT, CDR2 YYREEE (reference sequence). V trimming: 4 bases; J trimming: 0 bases; junction bases outside the gene matches: 7. The full variable domain, with the rest looked up from reference TRBV5-4 and TRBJ2-5, is ETGVTQSPTHLIKTRGQQVTLRCSSQSGHNTVSWYQQALGQGPQFIFQYYREEENGRGNFPPRFSGLQFPNYSSELNVNALELDDSALYLCASSTGQGTNQETQYFGPGTRLLVL.

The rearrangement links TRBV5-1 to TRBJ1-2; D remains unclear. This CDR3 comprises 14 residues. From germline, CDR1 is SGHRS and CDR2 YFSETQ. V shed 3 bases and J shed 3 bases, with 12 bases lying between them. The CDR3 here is CASSSGSRDYGYTF. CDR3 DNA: TGCGCCAGCAGCTCGGGATCAAGAGACTATGGCTACACCTTC.

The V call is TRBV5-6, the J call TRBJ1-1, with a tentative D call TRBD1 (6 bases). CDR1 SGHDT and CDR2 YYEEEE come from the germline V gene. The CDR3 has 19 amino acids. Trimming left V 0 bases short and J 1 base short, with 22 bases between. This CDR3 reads CASSLGGQRQFYRNTEAFF. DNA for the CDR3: TGTGCCAGCAGCTTGGGGGGACAAAGACAATTCTATCGGAACACTGAAGCTTTCTTT.

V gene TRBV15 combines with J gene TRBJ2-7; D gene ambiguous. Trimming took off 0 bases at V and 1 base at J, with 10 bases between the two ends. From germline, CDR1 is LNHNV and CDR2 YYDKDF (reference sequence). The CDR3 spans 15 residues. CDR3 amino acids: CATSRERGSSYEQYF. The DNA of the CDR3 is TGTGCCACCAGCAGAGAACGAGGTTCTTCCTACGAGCAGTACTTC.

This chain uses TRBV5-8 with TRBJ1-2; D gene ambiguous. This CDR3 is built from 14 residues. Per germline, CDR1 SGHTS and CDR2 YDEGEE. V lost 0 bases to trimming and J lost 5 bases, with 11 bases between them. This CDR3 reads CASSLGGSAYGYTF. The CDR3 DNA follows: TGTGCCAGCAGCTTGGGTGGGAGCGCATATGGCTACACCTTC.

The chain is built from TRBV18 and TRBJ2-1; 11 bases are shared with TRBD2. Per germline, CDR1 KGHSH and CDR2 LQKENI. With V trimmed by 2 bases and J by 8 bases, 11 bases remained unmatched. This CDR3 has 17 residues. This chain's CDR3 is CASSPGPTSGSGYEQFF. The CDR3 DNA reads TGTGCCAGCTCACCAGGCCCCACTAGCGGGAGTGGGTATGAGCAGTTCTTC.

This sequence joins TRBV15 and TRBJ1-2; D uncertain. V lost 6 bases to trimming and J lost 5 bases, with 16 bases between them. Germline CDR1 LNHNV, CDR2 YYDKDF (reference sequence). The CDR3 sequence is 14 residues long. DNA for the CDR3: TGTGCCACCAGAGGAGCGGCAGACCCTTATGGCTACACCTTC. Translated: CATRGAADPYGYTF.

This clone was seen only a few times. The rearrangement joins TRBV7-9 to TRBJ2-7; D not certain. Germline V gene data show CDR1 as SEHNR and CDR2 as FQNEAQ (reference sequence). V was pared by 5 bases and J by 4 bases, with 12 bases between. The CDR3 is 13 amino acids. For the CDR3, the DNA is TGTGCCAGCAGCCCCTCCCCAGTGTACGAGCAGTACTTC. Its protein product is CASSPSPVYEQYF.

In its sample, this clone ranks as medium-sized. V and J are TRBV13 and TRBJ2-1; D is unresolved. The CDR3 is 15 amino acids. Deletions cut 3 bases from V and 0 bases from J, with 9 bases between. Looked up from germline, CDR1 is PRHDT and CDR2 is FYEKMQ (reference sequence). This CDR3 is CASSLDPSSYNEQFF. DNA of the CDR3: TGTGCCAGCAGCTTGGATCCAAGCTCCTACAATGAGCAGTTCTTC.

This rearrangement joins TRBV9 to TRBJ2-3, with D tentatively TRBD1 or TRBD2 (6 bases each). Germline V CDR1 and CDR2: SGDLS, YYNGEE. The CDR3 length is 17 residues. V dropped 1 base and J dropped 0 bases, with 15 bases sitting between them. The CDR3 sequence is CASSVRGTLASTDTQYF. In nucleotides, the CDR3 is TGTGCCAGCAGCGTAAGGGGGACACTAGCTAGCACAGATACGCAGTATTTT.

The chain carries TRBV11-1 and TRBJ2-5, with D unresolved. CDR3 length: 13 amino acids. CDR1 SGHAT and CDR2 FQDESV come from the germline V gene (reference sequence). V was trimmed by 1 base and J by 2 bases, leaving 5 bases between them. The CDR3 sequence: CASSLGFQETQYF. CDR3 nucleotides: TGTGCCAGCAGCTTAGGTTTTCAAGAGACCCAGTACTTC.

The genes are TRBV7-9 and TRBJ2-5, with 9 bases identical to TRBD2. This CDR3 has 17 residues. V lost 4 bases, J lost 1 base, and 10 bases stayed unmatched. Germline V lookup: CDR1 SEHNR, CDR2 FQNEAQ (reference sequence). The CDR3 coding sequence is TGTGCCAGCAGCTGGGCGGGAGGGCCTCCTTCCCAAGAGACCCAGTACTTC. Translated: CASSWAGGPPSQETQYF.

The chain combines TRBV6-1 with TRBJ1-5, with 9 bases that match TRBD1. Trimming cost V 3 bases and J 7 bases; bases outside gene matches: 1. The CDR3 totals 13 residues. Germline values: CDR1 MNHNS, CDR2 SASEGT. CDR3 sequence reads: CASSDTGGQPQHF. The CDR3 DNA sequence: TGTGCCAGCAGTGATACAGGGGGCCAGCCCCAGCATTTT.

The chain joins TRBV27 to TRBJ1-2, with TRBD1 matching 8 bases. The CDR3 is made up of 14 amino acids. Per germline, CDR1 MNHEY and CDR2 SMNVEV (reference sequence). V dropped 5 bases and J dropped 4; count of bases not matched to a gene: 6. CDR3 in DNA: TGTGCCAGCAGTCCCAGGGGGCAGGGCTATGGCTACACCTTC. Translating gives CASSPRGQGYGYTF.

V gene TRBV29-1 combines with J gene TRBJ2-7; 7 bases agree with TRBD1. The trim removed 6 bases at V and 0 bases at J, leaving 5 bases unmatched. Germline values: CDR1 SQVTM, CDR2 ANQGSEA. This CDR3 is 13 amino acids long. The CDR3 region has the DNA TGCAGCGTCCCAGGGACAGTCTCCTACGAGCAGTACTTC. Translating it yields CSVPGTVSYEQYF.